The 9 T cell receptor beta chains reported below all come from one sample, sequenced in a study of response to subunit inactivated influenza vaccine. One entry per CDR3 protein results from TCRdb running MiXCR on the RT-PCR reads. This sample carries under 550,000 distinct CDR3 sequences, about 7.2% of them seen once, and the ten largest clones take around 13%. The material sequenced was PBMCs from blood, taken less than 30 months after vaccination. Receptors were obtained from a man aged 45 to 70 who received an inactivated influenza vaccine.

This clonotype was seen many times. The rearrangement uses TRBV27 and TRBJ2-3, with D possibly being TRBD2 (6 bases). V was cut by 8 bases and J by 2 bases, with 17 bases left in between. Germline V gene lookup returns CDR1 MNHEY and CDR2 SMNVEV (reference sequence). The CDR3 loop spans 15 amino acids. The CDR3 nucleotides are TGTGCCAGCGCGGGGCCATCTCAAAACACAGATACGCAGTATTTT. Its protein is CASAGPSQNTDTQYF.

This clonotype occurred a few times. For the CDR3, the DNA is TGTGCCAGCAGCATACTAGTTCGCACCGGGGAGCTGTTTTTT. Its protein is CASSILVRTGELFF. V and J are TRBV5-6 and TRBJ2-2; D is perhaps TRBD2 (5 bases). The CDR3 extends over 14 amino acids. V gave up 4 bases and J gave up 4 bases, with 11 bases separating them. Germline lookup yields CDR1 SGHDT and CDR2 YYEEEE.

This clonotype was recorded a few times. The CDR3 coding sequence is TGCGCCAGCAGCGCCCAGGGGGCACCTAAGGGCACTGAAGCTTTCTTT. Its translation: CASSAQGAPKGTEAFF. The J gene is TRBJ1-1, the V gene TRBV5-1; 8 bases are a match to TRBD1. The V gene end was trimmed by 4 bases and the J gene end by 4 bases; junction bases not matched to a gene: 12. The CDR3 extends over 16 amino acids. In germline, CDR1 is SGHRS, CDR2 YFSETQ.

The rearrangement links TRBV6-2 or TRBV6-3 to TRBJ2-5, with 7 bases aligning to TRBD1. Germline V lookup: CDR1 MNHEY, CDR2 SVGEGT. After removal of 0 bases from V and 7 bases from J, the junction contained 5 bases not matched to a gene. CDR3 length equals 14 residues. Written as DNA, the CDR3 is TGTGCCAGCAGTTACTCGAAACAGGGGAGGACCCAGTACTTC. Translating it yields CASSYSKQGRTQYF.

Ten or more counts support this clonotype. The rearrangement uses TRBV7-8 and TRBJ2-7; TRBD2 matches 14 bases. Germline trimming cut 3 bases from V and 1 base from J; bases unmatched to any gene: 14. Per germline, CDR1 SGHVS and CDR2 FQNEAQ. This CDR3 spans 20 amino acids. For the CDR3, the DNA is TGTGCCAGCAGCTTGATTGATAGAGGACTAGCGGGAGGTACGTCCTACGAGCAGTACTTC. This codes for CASSLIDRGLAGGTSYEQYF.

The chain combines TRBV7-2 with TRBJ1-2, with no clear D. The CDR3 consists of 15 residues. Germline CDR1 reads SGHTA; CDR2 reads FQGNSA. V was cut by 5 bases and J by 4 bases, with 17 bases left in between. CDR3 in amino acids: CASSPRSGPGYGYTF. The CDR3 region has the DNA TGTGCCAGCAGCCCCCGATCCGGGCCAGGCTATGGCTACACCTTC.

This chain links TRBV20-1 with TRBJ1-5, with 8 bases identical to TRBD1. Looked up from germline, CDR1 is DFQATT and CDR2 is SNEGSKA (reference sequence). Germline trimming cut 5 bases from V and 2 bases from J; bases unmatched to any gene: 11. The CDR3 runs 16 residues. CDR3: CSALETGVFGNQPQHF. The CDR3 DNA reads as TGCAGTGCTCTAGAGACAGGGGTATTCGGCAATCAGCCCCAGCATTTT.

The rearrangement links TRBV28 to TRBJ2-1; 12 nucleotides match TRBD2. This CDR3 spans 12 amino acids. With 10 bases clipped from V and 9 bases from J, the junction kept 4 bases outside the gene matches. CDR1 and CDR2 (germline): MDHEN, SYDVKM. The DNA for the CDR3 is TGTGCCACGACTAGCGGGAGACGTGAGCAGTTCTTC. It yields the protein CATTSGRREQFF. Looking up the rest from reference TRBV28 and TRBJ2-1 gives the full variable domain: DVKVTQSSRYLVKRTGEKVFLECVQDMDHENMFWYRQDPGLGLRLIYFSYDVKMKEKGDIPEGYSVSREKKERFSLILESASTNQTSMYLCATTSGRREQFFGPGTRLTVL.

Many counts were recorded for this clonotype. The chain combines TRBV28 with TRBJ2-7; no clear D gene. Trimming took 5 bases from V and 5 from J, leaving 10 bases between them. CDR3 size: 12 residues. CDR1 is MDHEN, CDR2 SYDVKM, per germline. CDR3 sequence: CASSPRHNEQYF. CDR3 in DNA: TGTGCCAGCAGTCCCCGACATAACGAGCAGTACTTC. Drawing the rest from reference TRBV28 and TRBJ2-7, the complete variable domain is DVKVTQSSRYLVKRTGEKVFLECVQDMDHENMFWYRQDPGLGLRLIYFSYDVKMKEKGDIPEGYSVSREKKERFSLILESASTNQTSMYLCASSPRHNEQYFGPGTRLTVT.